This T cell receptor (beta chain) was profiled in a study of shared clonotypes between healthy human individuals (dated by TCRdb to about 2020). Background for the entire study: Three men and a couple of women, aged 18 to 49 years, made up the cohort. For each donor, three plates each were used for CD4 naive and CD4 memory, two plates were used for CD8 naive, and one plate was used for CD8 memory. The study deeply sequenced blood TCR repertoires of about 5 healthy adults to estimate repertoire size and the extent of clonotype sharing between individuals. Different laboratories and diverse techniques were used to prepare libraries and sequence TCR repertoires, to increase sequencing depth and limit assay-specific biases. Each donor's leukapheresis produced roughly between roughly 0.9 and 9 billion PBMCs. What the study reported, not specific to this receptor: Only blood was sampled, and tissue TCR repertoires likely differ from those in blood. The small number of donors limited the genetic and exposure-history diversity represented. Incomplete sequencing was indicated by rarefaction of sorted-subset datasets, despite the large sequencing depth. Compared with non-shared clonotypes, clonotypes shared by all four sorted-subset donors had higher generation probabilities. When a handful of donors were compared, the shared fraction of clonotypes was about 5.4% for naive CD4, more than 3% for naive CD8, about 2.4% for memory CD4, and roughly 0.43% for memory CD8. Pairwise subsampling indicated that sequencing depth was expected to affect the degree of clonotype sharing among donors. Larger estimated clonotype richness was generally found for naive subsets than for memory subsets.

Donors were healthy HIV-negative adults with no recently reported acute infections or vaccinations. Every donor was a Caucasian adult living in Nashville, Tennessee, USA. CD4+ T cells were enriched by magnetic negative selection; naive cells were then positively selected on CD45RA, and the negative fraction formed the memory subset. After blood collection by leukapheresis, PBMCs were isolated using Ficoll-Histopaque density gradient centrifugation and then cryopreserved in the vapor phase of liquid nitrogen. Analytical flow cytometry was used to check the purity and quantity of every magnetically sorted T cell population. Each sorted fraction had its genomic DNA isolated and then quantified by UV absorbance on a Nanodrop 2000c. TCR CDR3 regions were amplified from genomic DNA by multiplex PCR using the deep immunoSEQ assay. Extracted genomic DNA from each cell subset was distributed evenly across all wells of several immunoSEQ 96-well plates, and each plate was treated as a replicate. For sorted subsets, 150 to 250 ng of genomic DNA, equivalent to 30,000 or so T cell genomes, went into each replicate PCR. Purified libraries were measured with a Qubit 3.0 fluorometer, size-checked on a Bioanalyzer 2100, and measured again with the KAPA Library Quantification kit. Every immunoSEQ 96-well plate was sequenced on a dedicated single-read 150-cycle Illumina NextSeq 550 flow cell. In the authors' own workflow: Because the immunoSEQ output included only junctional sequences and no quality scores, the filtering could not be the same as the filtering used for full-length reads. To assign V/J genes and CDR3, sequences were annotated against IMGT germline references using PyIR, a Python wrapper for IgBLAST v1.9. Reads with weak V/J assignments (E-value above 1e-6), missing CDR3, stop codons, out-of-frame junctions, or ambiguous translated residues were removed. A V3J clonotype was defined by an identical inferred V gene, J gene, and CDR3 amino acid sequence. The percentage overlap between two repertoires was calculated by dividing the number of shared unique clonotypes by the size of the smaller repertoire. Repertoire richness was assessed with RTK rarefaction, the Chao1 estimator, and Recon v2.1 estimates of unobserved clonotypes. For all TCRbeta clonotypes obtained by the gDNA method from a few donors, generation probabilities were computed with OLGA. TCRdb mirrors the immuneACCESS table, restricted to in-frame sequences. Some clones are absent from its copies; in checked studies, under half trace to an unresolved V gene, and the reason for the others is unknown. V and J calls and clone size come straight from that table; D and trimming were deduced from the DNA. Present in this sample are about 510,000 clones, about 95% of which were seen just once. Of the sample, about 0.064% falls within the top ten clones.

Notes on this clone: Its binding antigen is unknown. Base qualities were left out, and no much larger clone turns up one base away.

The sample consisted of naive CD4+ T cells sorted from blood. This specimen's cell subset or site label, interpreted: CD45RA+ positively selected. This sequence was found in a young woman in good health.

The DNA sequence is given as TGCGCCAGCAGTGTAGGGGGTGCTCAGCCCCAGCATTTT. This codes for CASSVGGAQPQHF. The chain is encoded by TRBV10-2 joined to TRBJ1-5; D gene: possibly TRBD1, on 6 matching bases. V lost 4 bases and J lost 6 bases; the stretch between them is 10 bases long. Looking up the germline V gene yields CDR1 WSHSY and CDR2 SAAADI. Spanning cysteine to phenylalanine, the CDR3 consists of 13 amino acids. Left in the record is the CDR3 DNA by itself, 39 bases read in frame from the first base.